This paragraph reports one TCR beta chain. At one end, the junction sequence differs from germline, possibly due to a read error. Germline values: CDR1 MGHDK, CDR2 SYGVNS. This CDR3 contains 13 residues. As originally analysed: For nucleated cells, counts were estimated from reference gene primer amplification. The repertoire was sequenced with immunoSEQ multiplex PCR; TCRdb's copy has only in-frame clones and lacks some. Clone size and V and J calls were adopted from that table, with D and trimming inferred from the DNA. Here the sample spans about 440,000 clones, about 91% being singletons. Seattle-derived patients entered the study during active infection and were followed longitudinally. The entry originates in a study of blood T cell repertoires in COVID-19. At the level of the study: From T cells, B-cell-depleted T cells, or PBMCs came the material, which was cDNA or gDNA.

J is TRBJ2-1 and V is TRBV25-1; 8 nucleotides line up with TRBD1. Sequences were obtained from peripheral blood. This receptor was taken from a woman aged 45-59 years with COVID-19, enrolled during active disease. The CDR3 loop reads CASSAPDRALWVF. The CDR3, as DNA: TGTGCCAGCAGTGCACCGGACAGGGCGCTTTGGGTCTTC.